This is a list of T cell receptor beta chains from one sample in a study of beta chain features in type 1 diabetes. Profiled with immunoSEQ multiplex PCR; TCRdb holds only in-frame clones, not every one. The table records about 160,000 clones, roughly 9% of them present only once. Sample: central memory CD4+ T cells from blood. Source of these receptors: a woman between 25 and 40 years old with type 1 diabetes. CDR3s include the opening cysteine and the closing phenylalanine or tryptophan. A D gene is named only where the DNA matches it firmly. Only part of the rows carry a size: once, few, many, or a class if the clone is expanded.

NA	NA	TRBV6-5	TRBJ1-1	TGTGCCTGCGCCGCAACGAACACTGAAGCTTTCTTT	CACAATNTEAFF
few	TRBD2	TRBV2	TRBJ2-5	TGTGCCAGCAGCGCTACTAGCGGCCAAGAGACCCAGTACTTC	CASSATSGQETQYF
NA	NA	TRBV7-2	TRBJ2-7	TGTGCCAGCGGCCCTGACAAGGCCTACGAGCAGTACTTC	CASGPDKAYEQYF
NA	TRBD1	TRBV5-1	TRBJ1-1	TGCGCCACCGGGACAGGGGCTGGCACTGAAGCTTTCTTT	CATGTGAGTEAFF
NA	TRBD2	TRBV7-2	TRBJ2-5	TGTGCCAGCAGCCAATGGGGGACTAGCGGGAGCGAGACCCAGTACTTC	CASSQWGTSGSETQYF
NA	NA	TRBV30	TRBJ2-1	TGTGCCTGGAGTGCGGGCAATGAGCAGTTCTTC	CAWSAGNEQFF
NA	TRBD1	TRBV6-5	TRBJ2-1	TGTGCCAGCAGACCTGGGACAGTCTCCTACAATGAGCAGTTCTTC	CASRPGTVSYNEQFF
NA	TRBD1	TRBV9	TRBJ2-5	TGTGCCAGCAGCGTAGCGGGACAGAAAGAGACCCAGTACTTC	CASSVAGQKETQYF
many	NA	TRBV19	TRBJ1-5	TGTGCCAGTAGTACACAGGTAAATCAGCCCCAGCATTTT	CASSTQVNQPQHF
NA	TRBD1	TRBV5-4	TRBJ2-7	TGTGCCAGCAGCTTGAGGGCAGGGGGCTCCTACGAGCAGTACTTC	CASSLRAGGSYEQYF
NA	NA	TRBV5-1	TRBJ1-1	TGCGCCAGCAGCCCCGTCCCGGGACACGGGACTGAAGCTTTCTTT	CASSPVPGHGTEAFF
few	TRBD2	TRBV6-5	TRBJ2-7	TGTGCCAGCAGCACCACTGGCGGGAGGGCCAACGAGCAGTACTTC	CASSTTGGRANEQYF
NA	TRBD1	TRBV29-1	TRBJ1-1	TGCAGCGTCCTCATACAGGACAGGAGCACTGAAGCTTTCTTT	CSVLIQDRSTEAFF
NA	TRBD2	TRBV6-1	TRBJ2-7	TGTGCCAGCAGTGAGTGGACTAGTCACAAGTACTTC	CASSEWTSHKYF
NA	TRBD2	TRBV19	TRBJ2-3	TGTGCCAGTAGTACCGGACTAGCAGGAGATACGCAGTATTTT	CASSTGLAGDTQYF
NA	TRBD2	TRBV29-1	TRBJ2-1	TGCAGCGTTGAAAAGGGGACTAGCGGGTCCTACAATGAGCAGTTCTTC	CSVEKGTSGSYNEQFF
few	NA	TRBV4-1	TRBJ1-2	TGCGCCAGCAGCCAAGATCTTGACATTTCTAACTATGGCTACACCTTC	CASSQDLDISNYGYTF
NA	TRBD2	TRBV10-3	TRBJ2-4	TGTGCCATCAGTGATACGGGAGGGTCCAAAAACATTCAGTACTTC	CAISDTGGSKNIQYF
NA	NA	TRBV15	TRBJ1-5	TGTGCCACCAGCAGAGAACGGGAGGGGAGCCAGCCCCAGCATTTT	CATSREREGSQPQHF
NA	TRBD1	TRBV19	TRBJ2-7	TGTGCCAGTACCCGAGGGACAGGGGGACCCTACGAGCAGTACTTC	CASTRGTGGPYEQYF
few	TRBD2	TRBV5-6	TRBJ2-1	TGTGCCAGCAGCTCCCTCACTAGCGGGGGATACAATGAGCAGTTCTTC	CASSSLTSGGYNEQFF
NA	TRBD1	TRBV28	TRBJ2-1	TGTGCCAGCAGTCCTCAGACAGGGGGCCTTGAGCAGTTCTTC	CASSPQTGGLEQFF
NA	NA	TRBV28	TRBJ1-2	TGTGCCAGCATTCGGGAAACCAACTATGGCTACACCTTC	CASIRETNYGYTF
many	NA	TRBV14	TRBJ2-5	TGTGCCAGCAGCTCCGCCGGGACCCAGTACTTC	CASSSAGTQYF
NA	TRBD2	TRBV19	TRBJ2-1	TGTGCCAGTAACACACCCGGACTAGCGGGAAATAAGCAGTTCTTC	CASNTPGLAGNKQFF
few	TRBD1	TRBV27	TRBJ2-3	TGTGCCAGCAGCTCTGGACAGGGTCCAGACACAGATACGCAGTATTTT	CASSSGQGPDTDTQYF
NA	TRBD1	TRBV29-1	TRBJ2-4	TGCAGCGTGGCAGGGGGCGCGGAAAACATTCAGTACTTC	CSVAGGAENIQYF
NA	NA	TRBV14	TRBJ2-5	TGTGCCAGCAGCCAAGATCGGGGACTTAGGAAGTACTTC	CASSQDRGLRKYF
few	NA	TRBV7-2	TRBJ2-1	TGTGCCAGCAGCTGGACGGACTTCCCTTCCTACAATGAGCAGTTCTTC	CASSWTDFPSYNEQFF
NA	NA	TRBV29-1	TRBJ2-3	TGCAGCGTTGAGGGGGGGCGAGGAGATACGCAGTATTTT	CSVEGGRGDTQYF
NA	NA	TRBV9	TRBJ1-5	TGTGCCAGCAGCCAACTCGGAGGCAATCAGCCCCAGCATTTT	CASSQLGGNQPQHF
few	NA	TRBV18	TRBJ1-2	TGTGCCAGCTCACCACTTTCGGGGATCGCTAACTATGGCTACACCTTC	CASSPLSGIANYGYTF
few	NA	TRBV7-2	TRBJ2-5	TGTGCCAGCAGCTTTGGGCAGGGTGGATTCGAGACCCAGTACTTC	CASSFGQGGFETQYF
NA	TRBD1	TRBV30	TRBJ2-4	TGTGCCTGGAGTTTCCCTACAGGGGGAGTTCAGTACTTC	CAWSFPTGGVQYF
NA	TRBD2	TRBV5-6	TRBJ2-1	TGTGCCAGCAGTTACCTTAGCGGGATCTACAATGAGCAGTTCTTC	CASSYLSGIYNEQFF
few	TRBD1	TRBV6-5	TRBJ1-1	TGTGCCAGTACAGGGGCCATGAACACTGAAGCTTTCTTT	CASTGAMNTEAFF
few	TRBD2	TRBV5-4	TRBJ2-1	TGTGCCAGCAGCCCGAGGACTAGCGGGAACGAGCAGTTCTTC	CASSPRTSGNEQFF
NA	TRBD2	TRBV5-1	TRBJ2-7	TGCGCCAGCAGCTTAGCAGCGGGAGGGCCGAGCGAGCAGTACTTC	CASSLAAGGPSEQYF
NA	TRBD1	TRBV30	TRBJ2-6	TGTGCCTGGACCCTTCCCCGGACAGGGGGTTCTGGGGCCAACGTCCTGACTTTC	CAWTLPRTGGSGANVLTF
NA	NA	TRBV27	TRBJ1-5	TGTGCCAGCAGTTTACAGGGCACCGATCAGCCCCAGCATTTT	CASSLQGTDQPQHF
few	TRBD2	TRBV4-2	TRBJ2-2	TGTGCCAGCAGCCCCTCGACTAGCGCCCTTGCCGGGGAGCTGTTTTTT	CASSPSTSALAGELFF
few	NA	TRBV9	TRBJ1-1	TGTGCCAGCAGCGTCCCAGGGAACACTGAAGCTTTCTTT	CASSVPGNTEAFF